The 22 T cell receptor beta chains given below trace back to one sample, sequenced in a study of T-cell reconstitution after alpha-beta-depleted transplantation in children. Construction of the TCRbeta library involved unique molecular identifiers. Each CDR3 protein is one row after TCRdb ran MiXCR on the PCR reads. The sample has approximately 170,000 distinct CDR3 sequences, 11% seen once; the top ten hold roughly 13%. This specimen was PBMCs, taken before TCRalphabeta/CD19-depleted stem cell transplant. The receptors come from a boy younger than 10 with acute myeloid leukemia, due to receive a stem cell transplant.

The rearrangement joins TRBV7-3 to TRBJ2-1, with 7 positions matching TRBD2. The junction had 13 bases not matched to a gene; V was cut back by 5 bases and J by 9 bases. This CDR3 is built from 15 residues. Germline CDR1 and CDR2: SGHTA and FQGTGA. The CDR3 is CASSLMGGEGAEQFF. Here the CDR3 DNA reads TGTGCCAGCAGCCTCATGGGGGGGGAGGGTGCTGAGCAGTTCTTC.

This clonotype has at least ten counts. V usage is TRBV12-3 or TRBV12-4 and J usage is TRBJ2-3; D gene ambiguous. V lost 3 bases and J lost 6, with 4 bases in between. CDR3 size: 11 residues. CDR3 residues: CASSFADTQYF. CDR3 in DNA: TGTGCCAGCAGTTTTGCGGATACGCAGTATTTT.

This clonotype was counted ten times or more. V usage is TRBV4-1 and J usage is TRBJ2-2; the D gene is possibly TRBD2 (6 bases). V was clipped by 2 bases and J by 0 bases, with 10 bases between them. The germline CDR1 and CDR2 sequences are MGHRA and YSYEKL. The CDR3 contains 16 residues. CDR3 DNA sequence: TGCGCCAGCAGCCAACGGGCGGGAACGAACACCGGGGAGCTGTTTTTT. Protein: CASSQRAGTNTGELFF.

In this sample, this clonotype turned up many times. This rearrangement joins TRBV2 to TRBJ1-1; TRBD1 might be the D (6 bases). This CDR3 is built from 13 residues. V lost 7 bases, J lost 1 base, and 10 bases lay in between. Looked up from germline, CDR1 is SNHLY and CDR2 is FYNNEI. As DNA, the CDR3 is TGTGCCAGCACTAGGGACAAGAACACTGAAGCTTTCTTT. Translation: CASTRDKNTEAFF.

This clonotype has ten or more counts. The chain uses TRBV6-1 and TRBJ1-1, with TRBD1 as a possible D gene (5 bases). CDR3 length: 13 amino acids. Per germline, CDR1 MNHNS and CDR2 SASEGT. V was cut by 5 bases and J by 4 bases, with 11 bases left in between. The CDR3 bases are TGTGCCAGCAGTCCGATGGGGGTCACTGAAGCTTTCTTT. Amino acid sequence: CASSPMGVTEAFF.

This clonotype was seen many times. This chain joins TRBV29-1 and TRBJ2-7; 12 nucleotides agree with TRBD2. The CDR3 covers 13 residues. CDR1 SQVTM and CDR2 ANQGSEA come from the germline V gene. V gave up 4 bases and J gave up 5 bases; unmatched junction bases: 3. The CDR3, as DNA: TGCAGCGTTGGACTAGCGGGAGCCCACGAGCAGTACTTC. It codes for CSVGLAGAHEQYF.

This rearrangement joins TRBV28 to TRBJ2-1, with 7 positions matching TRBD2. Trimming at V came to 7 bases and at J to 5 bases, leaving 11 bases not matched to a gene. The CDR3 has 15 residues. Per the germline V gene, CDR1 is MDHEN and CDR2 is SYDVKM. This CDR3 is CASITSGAEDNEQFF. The CDR3, as DNA: TGTGCCAGCATCACGAGCGGGGCGGAAGACAATGAGCAGTTCTTC.

This clonotype came up many times. V is TRBV5-1 and J is TRBJ1-1, with 9 bases fitting TRBD1. The CDR3 is 15 amino acids. Losses at the gene ends were 2 bases for V and 7 bases for J; bases not matched to a gene: 9. Germline lookup yields CDR1 SGHRS and CDR2 YFSETQ. The CDR3 nucleotides are TGCGCCAGCAGCTTCTCGGGACAGGGAGTTTTTGAAGCTTTCTTT. It specifies CASSFSGQGVFEAFF.

This clonotype was detected ten times or more. The chain carries TRBV5-1 and TRBJ2-5; 9 bases are shared with TRBD1. Germline CDR1 is SGHRS and CDR2 is YFSETQ. The CDR3 totals 15 residues. Germline trimming cut 1 base from V and 3 bases from J; bases unmatched to any gene: 4. CDR3: CASSLLQGAEETQYF. The CDR3, as DNA: TGCGCCAGCAGCTTGTTACAGGGGGCGGAAGAGACCCAGTACTTC.

In this sample, this clonotype turned up many times. Here the CDR3 reads CASTSLGTGYEQYV. The CDR3 DNA follows: TGTGCCAGCACCTCCCTAGGGACAGGGTACGAGCAGTACGTC. This sequence joins TRBV5-5 and TRBJ2-7, with 9 bases matching TRBD1. The CDR3 consists of 14 residues. V trimming: 6 bases; J trimming: 4 bases; junction bases outside the gene matches: 8. Germline V gene data show CDR1 as SGHKS and CDR2 as YYEKEE (reference sequence).

There are a few counts of this clonotype. V gene TRBV5-1 combines with J gene TRBJ2-7; 8 nucleotides align to TRBD1. Looked up from germline, CDR1 is SGHRS and CDR2 is YFSETQ. The CDR3 contains 17 residues. With V trimmed by 0 bases and J by 4 bases, 12 bases remained unmatched. The CDR3 DNA follows: TGCGCCAGCAGCTTGGAGCGGCCCGGGACAGGCTTATACGAGCAGTACTTC. Translated: CASSLERPGTGLYEQYF.

Many counts were recorded for this clonotype. The chain employs TRBV5-1 and TRBJ1-4, with 11 bases that match TRBD1. From germline, CDR1 is SGHRS and CDR2 YFSETQ. The ends lost 0 bases at V and 7 bases at J; junction bases unmatched: 2. This CDR3 is 15 amino acids long. The CDR3, as DNA: TGCGCCAGCAGCTTGGCCGGGACAGGGGGTGAAAAACTGTTTTTT. Translation: CASSLAGTGGEKLFF. Filled out from reference TRBV5-1 and TRBJ1-4, the complete variable domain reads KAGVTQTPRYLIKTRGQQVTLSCSPISGHRSVSWYQQTPGQGLQFLFEYFSETQRNKGNFPGRFSGRQFSNSRSEMNVSTLELGDSALYLCASSLAGTGGEKLFFGSGTQLSVL.

This clonotype came up many times. This chain joins TRBV20-1 and TRBJ2-7, with a tentative D call TRBD2 (5 bases). Trimming took 4 bases from V and 3 from J, leaving 13 bases between them. CDR3 length equals 13 residues. The germline CDR1 and CDR2 sequences are DFQATT and SNEGSKA (reference sequence). DNA of the CDR3: TGCAGTGCTACGGACTTAAACTTCTACGAGCAGTACTTC. Translation: CSATDLNFYEQYF.

The table lists this clonotype with a count of one. A much larger clone lies one base from this, so it may be a read error. The chain uses TRBV20-1 and TRBJ1-2; TRBD1 might be the D (6 bases). Germline CDR1 reads DFQATT; CDR2 reads SNEGSKA (reference sequence). The CDR3 contains 16 residues. The CDR3 nucleotides are TGCTGTGCTAGTCAGACGAGGGGGGGCTCAAACTATGGCTACACCTTC. Encoded protein: CCASQTRGGSNYGYTF.

This clonotype was picked up many times. CDR3 residues: CASSPAGGAWSVGELFF. Here the CDR3 DNA reads TGTGCCAGCAGCCCAGCGGGGGGGGCATGGTCTGTCGGGGAGCTGTTTTTT. The V gene is TRBV9, the J gene TRBJ2-2; 10 nucleotides line up with TRBD2. CDR1 is SGDLS, CDR2 YYNGEE, per germline. After removal of 4 bases from V and 7 bases from J, the junction contained 13 bases not matched to a gene. The CDR3 runs 17 residues.

There are many counts of this clonotype. The CDR3 DNA is TGTGCCAGCAGCTTAAATAGGGACGGCCTCTACACCTTC. It specifies CASSLNRDGLYTF. The J gene is TRBJ1-2, the V gene TRBV7-2, with D perhaps TRBD1 (5 bases). Germline V gene lookup returns CDR1 SGHTA and CDR2 FQGNSA. This CDR3 region has 13 residues. V was trimmed by 2 bases and J by 10 bases, leaving 14 bases between them.

This clonotype has a count of ten or more. The V and J genes are TRBV20-1 and TRBJ1-4; possibly TRBD1 for D (5 bases). The germline CDR1 and CDR2 sequences are DFQATT and SNEGSKA (reference sequence). The ends were cut back, 3 bases at V and 6 bases at J, with 14 bases in the middle. This CDR3 has 14 residues. The CDR3 nucleotides read TGCAGTGCTAGCGAGACAGTTAACGATGAAAAACTGTTTTTT. Translation: CSASETVNDEKLFF.

The V gene is TRBV3-1, the J gene TRBJ2-1; TRBD2 is a possible D gene (6 bases). V was shortened by 10 bases and J by 5 bases, with 33 bases between the two germline ends. Germline V gene data show CDR1 as LGHDT and CDR2 as YNNKEL (reference sequence). This CDR3 is built from 19 residues. The DNA for the CDR3 is TGTGCCACCTCCCAAGATCTTCCCATAACCAGCGGGCTTGACAATGAGCAGTTCTTC. It codes for CATSQDLPITSGLDNEQFF.

This clonotype has a count of ten or more. This chain uses TRBV10-3 with TRBJ2-3; 8 nucleotides align to TRBD1. V lost 3 bases and J lost 3; bases outside the gene matches: 5. The CDR3 contains 15 residues. Germline CDR1 and CDR2: ENHRY and SYGVKD. CDR3 in DNA: TGTGCCATCAGTGACTGGACAGGGAAAACAGATACGCAGTATTTT. This codes for CAISDWTGKTDTQYF.

This clonotype appeared many times. This CDR3 reads CASSRQGQGGGELFF. The DNA of the CDR3 is TGTGCCAGCAGCCGACAGGGACAGGGGGGCGGGGAGCTGTTTTTT. The chain joins TRBV7-3 to TRBJ2-2; 11 bases match TRBD1. The germline gives CDR1 SGHTA, CDR2 FQGTGA. The trim removed 5 bases at V and 7 bases at J, leaving 6 bases unmatched. The CDR3 loop spans 15 amino acids.

This clonotype occurred a few times. The chain joins TRBV7-8 to TRBJ2-7; tentative D call: TRBD2 (7 bases). The CDR3 is 16 amino acids. The V gene lost 5 bases and the J gene lost 0 bases, with 17 bases spanning the gap. Germline CDR1 reads SGHVS; CDR2 reads FQNEAQ. The CDR3 coding sequence is TGTGCCAGCAGCCCGAGAGGGGGGGTGGGCTCCTACGAGCAGTACTTC. Protein: CASSPRGGVGSYEQYF.

The table lists this clonotype with many counts. The chain has TRBV5-4 and TRBJ2-1; D unclear. CDR3 length equals 13 residues. Trimming stripped 1 base from V and 8 bases from J, with 10 bases between. In germline, CDR1 is SGHNT, CDR2 YYREEE (reference sequence). The CDR3 region is CASSLPLRDEQFF. As DNA, the CDR3 is TGTGCCAGCAGCTTGCCCCTAAGGGATGAGCAGTTCTTC.